This T cell receptor beta chain was obtained from a study of T cell responses to AZD1222 COVID-19 vaccine. Study results and limitations: At baseline, just a handful of AZD1222 recipients tested seropositive.

This clone was counted once. The antigen is undetermined. Clones were sequenced by immunoSEQ multiplex PCR, and TCRdb holds only the in-frame ones, with some missing. This sample has 150,000 to 200,000 clones, with 88% found just once. The CDR3 runs to 15 residues. V lost 3 bases to trimming and J lost 1 base, with 9 bases between them. Germline loops: CDR1 ENHRY, CDR2 SYGVKD. This material consisted of peripheral blood, taken on day 0 of AZD1222 vaccination. J is TRBJ1-4 and V is TRBV10-3; tentative D call: TRBD1 (5 bases). This receptor was identified in an adult in good health. This CDR3 reads CAISDLGGTNEKLFF. The CDR3 bases are TGTGCCATCAGTGATTTGGGGGGAACTAATGAAAAACTGTTTTTT.